Following are 24 T cell receptor beta chains from one sample sequenced in a study of blood T cell repertoires in COVID-19. Data came from immunoSEQ multiplex PCR; TCRdb stores just in-frame clones and leaves some out. This sample yields around 61,000 clones, of which under 90% are seen a single time; about 3.5% belongs to the top ten. Sequencing was performed on peripheral blood. The receptor set was obtained from a man aged 50-60 years with active COVID-19.

The V and J genes are TRBV5-5 and TRBJ2-5; 7 bases are a match to TRBD1. The CDR3 extends over 15 amino acids. Germline CDR1 SGHKS, CDR2 YYEKEE (reference sequence). After removal of 2 bases from V and 0 bases from J, the junction contained 4 bases not matched to a gene. The CDR3 coding sequence is TGTGCCAGCAGCTTACAGGGACAGTACCAAGAGACCCAGTACTTC. As protein: CASSLQGQYQETQYF. The full variable domain, its missing parts supplied by reference TRBV5-5 and TRBJ2-5, is DAGVTQSPTHLIKTRGQQVTLRCSPISGHKSVSWYQQVLGQGPQFIFQYYEKEERGRGNFPDRFSARQFPNYSSELNVNALLLGDSALYLCASSLQGQYQETQYFGPGTRLLVL.

V usage is TRBV6-5 and J usage is TRBJ2-7, with 11 bases fitting TRBD1. Germline lookup yields CDR1 MNHEY and CDR2 SVGAGI. After removal of 10 bases from V and 7 bases from J, the junction contained 12 bases not matched to a gene. The CDR3 spans 14 residues. The DNA for the CDR3 is TGTGCCACACACCGGGACAGGGGGGTGAGGGAGCAGTACTTC. It yields the protein CATHRDRGVREQYF.

This chain connects TRBV6-5 to TRBJ2-1, with TRBD1 as a possible D gene (5 bases). CDR1 is MNHEY and CDR2 is SVGAGI in the germline V gene. V lost 8 bases and J lost 1, with 6 bases in between. The CDR3 covers 12 residues. In nucleotides, the CDR3 is TGTGCCAGCCACAGGTCCTACAATGAGCAGTTCTTC. The encoded protein is CASHRSYNEQFF.

V gene TRBV9 combines with J gene TRBJ2-1; 8 nucleotides line up with TRBD1. The trim removed 4 bases at V and 6 bases at J, leaving 12 bases unmatched. The germline CDR1 and CDR2 sequences are SGDLS and YYNGEE. This CDR3 has 16 amino acids. This CDR3 is CASSYGGAGGPNEQFF. The DNA for the CDR3 is TGTGCCAGCAGCTACGGTGGGGCAGGGGGCCCCAATGAGCAGTTCTTC.

The chain joins TRBV7-9 to TRBJ2-3; 8 nucleotides align to TRBD1. Germline V CDR1 and CDR2: SEHNR, FQNEAQ (reference sequence). V dropped 0 bases and J dropped 5; count of bases not matched to a gene: 4. CDR3 length: 15 amino acids. In nucleotides, the CDR3 is TGTGCCAGCAGCTTAGCCAGGGGGCGAGGAGATACGCAGTATTTT. It codes for CASSLARGRGDTQYF.

The CDR3 loop is CASSQNRRGGRNIQYF. The CDR3, as DNA: TGTGCCAGCAGTCAAAACCGTCGGGGGGGCAGAAACATTCAGTACTTC. The chain uses TRBV2 and TRBJ2-4, with 8 bases fitting TRBD2. The CDR3 spans 16 residues. After removal of 5 bases from V and 6 bases from J, the junction contained 12 bases not matched to a gene. The germline gives CDR1 SNHLY, CDR2 FYNNEI.

The V gene is TRBV18, the J gene TRBJ2-3; 7 bases align to TRBD1. V gave up 5 bases and J gave up 4 bases; unmatched junction bases: 15. The CDR3 extends over 17 amino acids. Germline loops: CDR1 KGHSH, CDR2 LQKENI. The CDR3 DNA sequence: TGTGCCAGCTCAGAACGCGACAGGGTAGTTAACGCAGATACGCAGTATTTT. It yields the protein CASSERDRVVNADTQYF.

This sequence joins TRBV28 and TRBJ1-4; 11 nucleotides align to TRBD1. After removal of 5 bases from V and 6 bases from J, the junction contained 5 bases not matched to a gene. CDR3 length equals 15 residues. CDR1 is MDHEN and CDR2 is SYDVKM in the germline V gene. The CDR3 DNA follows: TGTGCCAGCAGTGGCCGGGACAGGGGGGATGAAAAACTGTTTTTT. The encoded protein is CASSGRDRGDEKLFF.

This chain links TRBV11-2 with TRBJ2-1; 8 nucleotides match TRBD2. The germline CDR1 and CDR2 sequences are SGHAT and FQNNGV. The CDR3 sequence is 16 residues long. J lost 1 base, V lost 5 bases, and 7 bases had no gene match. The CDR3 sequence: CASSLRGGQSYNEQFF. The DNA of the CDR3 is TGTGCCAGCAGCCTCCGGGGGGGTCAGTCCTACAATGAGCAGTTCTTC.

The chain employs TRBV19 and TRBJ1-2; 10 bases align to TRBD1. V shed 6 bases, J shed 7 bases, and the junction held 20 bases outside the gene matches. The germline gives CDR1 LNHDA, CDR2 SQIVND (reference sequence). The CDR3 is 18 amino acids. The CDR3, as DNA: TGTGCCAGTAGCCCTTATCCCGAATTTTCCCGGGACAGGGGTGGCTACACCTTC. Encoded protein: CASSPYPEFSRDRGGYTF.

The chain recombines TRBV2 with TRBJ1-5; 9 bases align to TRBD1. J lost 2 bases, V lost 8 bases, and 7 bases had no gene match. The germline gives CDR1 SNHLY, CDR2 FYNNEI. The length of the CDR3 is 15 residues. The CDR3 is CASEEDRGGNQPQHF. The CDR3 bases are TGTGCCAGCGAGGAGGACAGGGGCGGCAATCAGCCCCAGCATTTT.

The chain recombines TRBV3-1 (or the pseudogene TRBV3-2) with TRBJ2-1, with TRBD2 identical over 7 bases. Germline V CDR1 and CDR2: LGHDT, YNNKEL (reference sequence). The J segment lost 3 bases and the V segment lost 1 base, leaving 3 bases of the junction unmatched. This CDR3 contains 15 residues. The CDR3 region has the DNA TGTGCCAGCAGCCAAGGCCCTAGCGGCTACAATGAGCAGTTCTTC. Residues: CASSQGPSGYNEQFF.

The CDR3 is CASSLVTSLEETQYF. CDR3 DNA: TGTGCCAGCAGCTTGGTGACTAGCCTCGAAGAGACCCAGTACTTC. V gene TRBV5-6 combines with J gene TRBJ2-5; 7 bases are shared with TRBD2. The CDR3 runs to 15 residues. Germline assignment: CDR1 SGHDT and CDR2 YYEEEE. V trimming: 0 bases; J trimming: 3 bases; junction bases outside the gene matches: 5.

The chain has TRBV18 and TRBJ2-3; 9 bases line up with TRBD2. With 3 bases clipped from V and 5 bases from J, the junction kept 9 bases outside the gene matches. This CDR3 is 16 amino acids long. Per germline, CDR1 KGHSH and CDR2 LQKENI. The chain's CDR3 is CASSPTSGSDEDTQYF. CDR3 in DNA: TGTGCCAGCTCACCTACTAGCGGGTCCGACGAAGATACGCAGTATTTT.

The chain uses TRBV5-5 and TRBJ2-4; 8 bases are a match to TRBD1. Germline V gene data show CDR1 as SGHKS and CDR2 as YYEKEE (reference sequence). V was clipped by 0 bases and J by 6 bases; unmatched bases: 2. This CDR3 spans 14 amino acids. DNA for the CDR3: TGTGCCAGCAGCTTGGGACAGGGGACAAACATTCAGTACTTC. This translates into CASSLGQGTNIQYF.

V is TRBV24-1 and J is TRBJ2-3; 11 bases fit TRBD2. V lost 3 bases, J lost 1 base, and 8 bases stayed unmatched. Germline CDR1 reads KGHDR; CDR2 reads SFDVKD. The CDR3 has 18 amino acids. CDR3 DNA sequence: TGTGCCACCAGTGATCCGGGACTAGCGGACGAAGGCACAGATACGCAGTATTTT. Amino acids: CATSDPGLADEGTDTQYF.

V usage is TRBV5-1 and J usage is TRBJ2-3, with TRBD2 identical over 9 bases. This CDR3 region has 16 residues. Germline V gene data show CDR1 as SGHRS and CDR2 as YFSETQ. V dropped 4 bases and J dropped 2; count of bases not matched to a gene: 8. This CDR3 reads CASSPLTSGATDTQYF. The CDR3 DNA reads TGCGCCAGCAGCCCCCTGACTAGCGGCGCCACAGATACGCAGTATTTT. The full variable domain, completed using reference TRBV5-1 and TRBJ2-3, is KAGVTQTPRYLIKTRGQQVTLSCSPISGHRSVSWYQQTPGQGLQFLFEYFSETQRNKGNFPGRFSGRQFSNSRSEMNVSTLELGDSALYLCASSPLTSGATDTQYFGPGTRLTVL.

This clone was detected only a few times. This rearrangement joins TRBV30 to TRBJ2-7; D call uncertain. Trimming left V 0 bases short and J 0 bases short, with 9 bases between. This CDR3 contains 14 residues. Germline V gene sequence: CDR1 GTSNPN, CDR2 SVGIG (reference sequence). The CDR3 region is CAWSVWSYSYEQYF. CDR3 coding DNA: TGTGCCTGGAGTGTTTGGAGCTACTCCTACGAGCAGTACTTC.

For the CDR3, the DNA is TGTGCCAGCAGCCCGGACAGTAGCTCCTACGAGCAGTACTTC. Translation gives CASSPDSSSYEQYF. The chain employs TRBV7-3 and TRBJ2-7, with D possibly being TRBD1 (6 bases). The CDR3 has 14 residues. With 5 bases removed from V and 0 bases from J, the gap between germline ends came to 11 bases. Germline V gene data show CDR1 as SGHTA and CDR2 as FQGTGA.

V and J are TRBV3-1 (or the pseudogene TRBV3-2) and TRBJ2-5, with unresolved D. The CDR3 has 13 residues. Per germline, CDR1 LGHDT and CDR2 YNNKEL (reference sequence). V shed 2 bases and J shed 4 bases, with 8 bases lying between them. The CDR3 region is CASSQFTGETQYF. In DNA, the CDR3 is TGTGCCAGCAGCCAATTTACTGGAGAGACCCAGTACTTC.

The V gene is TRBV5-3, the J gene TRBJ2-4; 7 positions match TRBD2. TRBV5-3 is an ORF; its function is uncertain. J lost 0 bases, V lost 1 base, and 4 bases had no gene match. The CDR3 consists of 16 residues. The CDR3 coding sequence is TGTGCCAGAAGCTTGTGGACTAGGTTAGCCAAAAACATTCAGTACTTC. Its translation is CARSLWTRLAKNIQYF.

This chain links TRBV6-5 with TRBJ1-5, with 7 positions matching TRBD1. This CDR3 spans 15 amino acids. Trimming took 0 bases from V and 3 from J; bases not matched to a gene: 2. In germline, CDR1 is MNHEY, CDR2 SVGAGI. The CDR3 DNA is TGTGCCAGCAGTTACTCGACAGGGCCCAATCAGCCCCAGCATTTT. Protein: CASSYSTGPNQPQHF.

The DNA for the CDR3 is TGTGCCAGCAGCCCCAGCGGCATGAACACTGAAGCTTTCTTT. Translation: CASSPSGMNTEAFF. The chain combines TRBV7-2 with TRBJ1-1; D remains ambiguous. CDR1 and CDR2 from the germline V gene are SGHTA and FQGNSA. V dropped 5 bases and J dropped 0 bases, with 10 bases sitting between them. This CDR3 comprises 14 residues.

The V and J genes are TRBV24-1 and TRBJ2-7; D remains unclear. The CDR3 covers 14 residues. CDR1 is KGHDR, CDR2 SFDVKD, per germline. V gave up 3 bases and J gave up 1 base, with 9 bases separating them. The CDR3 loop is CATSDAQVSYEQYF. The CDR3 nucleotides read TGTGCCACCAGTGATGCCCAGGTGTCCTACGAGCAGTACTTC.